The 3 T cell receptor beta chains reported below all come from one sample, sequenced in a study of CD8 T cells in Susac syndrome. The RNA, about 0.5 to 1 ug, was put through reverse transcription using random hexamers. Using its own MiXCR run on the immunoSEQ multiplex PCR reads, TCRdb lists one record per CDR3 protein. In the table there are 200,000 to 300,000 distinct CDR3 sequences, roughly 95% of which are singletons. The sequenced material came from CD4+ T cells from PBMCs. Receptors were obtained from a human donor with Susac syndrome.

This clonotype was seen once. The chain carries TRBV6-6 and TRBJ2-5; the D call may be TRBD1 or TRBD2 (7 bases each). CDR1 and CDR2 from the germline V gene are MNHNY and SVGAGI (reference sequence). Trimming left V 5 bases short and J 5 bases short, with 18 bases between. The CDR3 contains 15 residues. CDR3 sequence: CASSQRGGRGETQYF. The CDR3 DNA reads as TGTGCCAGCAGTCAACGCGGGGGCAGGGGGGAGACCCAGTACTTC.

V and J are TRBV6-5 and TRBJ1-1; D not resolved. Trimming cost V 4 bases and J 1 base, with 7 bases left between them. CDR1 MNHEY and CDR2 SVGAGI come from the germline V gene. The CDR3 is made up of 13 amino acids. DNA for the CDR3: TGTGCCAGCAGTTCACACACGAACACTGAAGCTTTCTTT. Amino acids: CASSSHTNTEAFF.

The J gene is TRBJ2-7, the V gene TRBV28; 13 positions match TRBD2. CDR1 and CDR2 from the germline V gene are MDHEN and SYDVKM. The CDR3 runs 14 residues. J gave up 1 base and V 8 bases, and 2 bases lay outside the gene matches. CDR3 protein: CASRTSGGSYEQYF. The CDR3 DNA reads as TGTGCCAGCCGGACTAGCGGGGGTTCCTACGAGCAGTACTTC.